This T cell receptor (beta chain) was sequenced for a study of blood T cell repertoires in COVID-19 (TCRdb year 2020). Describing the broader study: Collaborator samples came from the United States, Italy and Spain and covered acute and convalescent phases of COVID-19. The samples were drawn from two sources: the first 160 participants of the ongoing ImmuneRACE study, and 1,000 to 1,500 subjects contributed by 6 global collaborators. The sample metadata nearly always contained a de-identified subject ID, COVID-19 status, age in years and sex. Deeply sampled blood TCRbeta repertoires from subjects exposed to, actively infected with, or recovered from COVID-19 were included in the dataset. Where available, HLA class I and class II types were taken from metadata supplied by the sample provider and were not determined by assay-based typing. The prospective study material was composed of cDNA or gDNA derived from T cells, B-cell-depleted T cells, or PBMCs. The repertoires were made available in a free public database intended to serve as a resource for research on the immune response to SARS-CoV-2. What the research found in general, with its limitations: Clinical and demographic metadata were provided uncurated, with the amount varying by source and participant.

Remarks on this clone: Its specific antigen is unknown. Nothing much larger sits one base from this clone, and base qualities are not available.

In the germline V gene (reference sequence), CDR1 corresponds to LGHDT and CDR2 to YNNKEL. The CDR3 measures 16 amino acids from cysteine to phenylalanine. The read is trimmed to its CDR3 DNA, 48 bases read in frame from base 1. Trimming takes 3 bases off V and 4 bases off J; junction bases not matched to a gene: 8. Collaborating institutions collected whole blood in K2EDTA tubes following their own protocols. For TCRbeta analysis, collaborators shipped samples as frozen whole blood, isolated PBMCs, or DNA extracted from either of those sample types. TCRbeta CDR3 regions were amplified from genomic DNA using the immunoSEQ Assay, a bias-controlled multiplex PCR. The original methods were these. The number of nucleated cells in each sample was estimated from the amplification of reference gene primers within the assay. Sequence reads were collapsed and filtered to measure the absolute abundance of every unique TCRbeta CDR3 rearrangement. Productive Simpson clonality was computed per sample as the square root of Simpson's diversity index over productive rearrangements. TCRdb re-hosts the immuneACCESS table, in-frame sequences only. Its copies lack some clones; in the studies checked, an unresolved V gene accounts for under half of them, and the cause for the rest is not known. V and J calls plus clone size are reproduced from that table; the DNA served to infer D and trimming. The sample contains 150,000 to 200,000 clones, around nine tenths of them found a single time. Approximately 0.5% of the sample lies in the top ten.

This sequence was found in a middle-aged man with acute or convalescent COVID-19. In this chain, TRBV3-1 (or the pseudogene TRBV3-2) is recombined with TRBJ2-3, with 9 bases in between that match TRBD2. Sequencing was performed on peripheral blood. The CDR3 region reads CASSHRTSVWADTQYF. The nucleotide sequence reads TGTGCCAGCAGCCATCGGACTAGCGTGTGGGCAGATACGCAGTATTTT.